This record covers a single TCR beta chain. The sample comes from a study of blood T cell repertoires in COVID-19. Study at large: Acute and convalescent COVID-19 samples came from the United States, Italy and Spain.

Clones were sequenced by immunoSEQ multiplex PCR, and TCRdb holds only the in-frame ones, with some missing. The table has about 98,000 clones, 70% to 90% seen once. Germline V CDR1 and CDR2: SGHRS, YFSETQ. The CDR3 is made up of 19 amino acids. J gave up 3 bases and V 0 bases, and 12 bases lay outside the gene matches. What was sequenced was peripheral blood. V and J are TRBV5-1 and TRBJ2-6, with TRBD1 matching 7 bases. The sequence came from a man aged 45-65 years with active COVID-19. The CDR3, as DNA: TGCGCCAGCAGCTTGGTCCCTACAGGGGTCGTGGGTGGGGCCAACGTCCTGACTTTC. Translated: CASSLVPTGVVGGANVLTF.